This T cell receptor (beta chain) is from a study of T cell clonality in common variable immunodeficiency. Diagnosis required reduced IgG, IgA and/or IgM with specific antibody deficiency. Of CVID subjects, approximately 14 were female and roughly 29 male, mean age about 40. This clone has just a few counts. Its target is unknown. Read coverage stops 3 residues before the CDR3 terminus; the germline J gene supplies the remainder. Germline CDR1 reads PRHDT; CDR2 reads FYEKMQ (reference sequence). This CDR3 is built from 15 residues. The assay was immunoSEQ multiplex PCR, and TCRdb's table has in-frame clones only and misses some. The sample yields about 7,300 clones, without any singletons. Study observations and caveats: Reportedly, TCR beta sequences from common variable immunodeficiency showed fewer deletions and N-nucleotide insertions.

This chain joins TRBV13 and TRBJ1-1, with TRBD1 matching over 7 bases. The specimen sequenced was peripheral blood mononuclear cells. The TCR was taken from a human donor with common variable immunodeficiency. The chain's CDR3 is CASSSVLQGLGEAFF. The CDR3 DNA, read in part, is TGTGCCAGCAGCTCAGTTCTACAGGGGTTAGGGGAA.